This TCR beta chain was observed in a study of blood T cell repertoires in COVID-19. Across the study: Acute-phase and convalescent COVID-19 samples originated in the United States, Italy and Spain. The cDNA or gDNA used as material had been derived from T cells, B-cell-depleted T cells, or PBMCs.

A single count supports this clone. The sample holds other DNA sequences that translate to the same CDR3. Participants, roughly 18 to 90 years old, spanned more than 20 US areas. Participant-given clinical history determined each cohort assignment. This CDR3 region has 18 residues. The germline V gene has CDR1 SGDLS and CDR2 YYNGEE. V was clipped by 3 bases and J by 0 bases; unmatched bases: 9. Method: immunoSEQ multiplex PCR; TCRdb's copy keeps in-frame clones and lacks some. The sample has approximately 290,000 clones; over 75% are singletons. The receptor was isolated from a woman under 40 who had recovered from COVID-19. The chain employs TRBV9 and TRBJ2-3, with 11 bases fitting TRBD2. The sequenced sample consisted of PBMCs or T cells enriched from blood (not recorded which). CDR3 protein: CASSAGTSGTTSTDTQYF. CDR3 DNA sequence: TGTGCCAGCAGCGCCGGGACTAGCGGAACTACTAGCACAGATACGCAGTATTTT.